The 27 T cell receptor beta chains presented below share a single source sample, sequenced in a study of CD8 T cells in ankylosing spondylitis (dated by TCRdb to the late 2010s). Antigen specificity for these receptors is unknown. General conclusions and limits of the study: A TCR beta motif of about 8 highly homologous amino acid variants appeared characteristic of blood from ankylosing spondylitis patients.

The receptor library was made with 5' RACE. The data were produced on an Illumina HiSeq 2500. TCRdb reanalyzed the raw reads on its own, using fastp at Q25 for trimming and MiXCR for clone calling, and kept in-frame beta chains. Rows with a matching CDR3 protein are joined into one entry that keeps the most common DNA and genes. The sample table holds approximately 440,000 distinct CDR3 sequences, of which 17% were seen once. 0.95% to 1.1% of the sample is held by the ten biggest clonotypes. The sequencing input was blood, either unsorted or a sorted T cell fraction (not recorded which). These TCRs come from a male donor with ankylosing spondylitis.

J is TRBJ2-5 and V is TRBV2, with 7 bases lining up with TRBD1. The V segment lost 6 bases and the J segment 5 bases; nucleotides outside the gene matches: 6. The germline V gene has CDR1 SNHLY and CDR2 FYNNEI. This CDR3 spans 13 amino acids. CDR3 in amino acids: CASSPDRAETQYF. CDR3 bases: TGTGCCAGCAGCCCCGACAGGGCGGAGACCCAGTACTTC. Supplemented by reference TRBV2 and TRBJ2-5, the full variable domain reads EPEVTQTPSHQVTQMGQEVILRCVPISNHLYFYWYRQILGQKVEFLVSFYNNEISEKSEIFDDQFSVERPDGSNFTLKIRSTKLEDSAMYFCASSPDRAETQYFGPGTRLLVL.

This clonotype was seen ten or more times. The chain employs TRBV10-3 and TRBJ1-2, with 9 bases matching TRBD1. V was clipped by 3 bases and J by 4 bases; unmatched bases: 3. This CDR3 spans 14 amino acids. Germline assignment: CDR1 ENHRY and CDR2 SYGVKD. CDR3 bases: TGTGCCATCAGTGAAGGGACAGGGATCTATGGCTACACCTTC. Translated: CAISEGTGIYGYTF.

The V call is TRBV7-8, the J call TRBJ1-4; D uncertain. Germline values: CDR1 SGHVS, CDR2 FQNEAQ. There are 14 residues in the CDR3. V was pared by 7 bases and J by 4 bases, with 13 bases between. The CDR3 reads CASTLQPDNEKLFF. Here the CDR3 DNA reads TGTGCCAGCACCCTCCAACCCGATAATGAAAAACTGTTTTTT.

The chain joins TRBV7-2 to TRBJ1-5, with unresolved D. The length of the CDR3 is 15 residues. Germline V gene lookup returns CDR1 SGHTA and CDR2 FQGNSA. Trimming stripped 1 base from V and 2 bases from J, with 9 bases between. The CDR3, as DNA: TGTGCCAGCAGCTTAGGGACCCCCGGCAATCAGCCCCAGCATTTT. The encoded protein is CASSLGTPGNQPQHF.

V is TRBV11-3 and J is TRBJ2-1, with 12 bases lining up with TRBD2. The CDR3 spans 16 residues. The V gene's germline CDR1 is SGHNT and CDR2 YENEEA. V gave up 1 base and J gave up 7 bases; unmatched junction bases: 5. The CDR3, as DNA: TGTGCCAGCAGCTTAGGTGGGACTAGCGGGTTTAATGAGCAGTTCTTC. Encoded protein: CASSLGGTSGFNEQFF.

The table lists this clonotype with many counts. This sequence joins TRBV3-1 and TRBJ2-7; 9 positions agree with TRBD1. The germline V gene encodes CDR1 LGHDT and CDR2 YNNKEL (reference sequence). The CDR3 is 13 residues long. V was clipped by 4 bases and J by 3 bases; unmatched bases: 1. CDR3 region: CASSPTGGYEQYF. The CDR3 nucleotides read TGTGCCAGCAGCCCGACAGGGGGCTACGAGCAGTACTTC.

This clonotype was observed a handful of times. The V and J genes are TRBV12-3 or TRBV12-4 and TRBJ1-1; no clear D. The CDR3 runs to 13 residues. The ends were cut back, 6 bases at V and 0 bases at J, with 8 bases in the middle. CDR3 residues: CASSDQLNTEAFF. In nucleotides, the CDR3 is TGTGCCAGCAGCGACCAGTTGAACACTGAAGCTTTCTTT.

This clonotype was seen only once. The chain has TRBV5-1 and TRBJ2-1; 9 nucleotides line up with TRBD1. Losses at the gene ends were 3 bases for V and 0 bases for J; bases not matched to a gene: 7. From germline, CDR1 is SGHRS and CDR2 YFSETQ. This CDR3 is built from 17 residues. The CDR3 reads CASSSGQGLPSYNEQFF. In nucleotides, the CDR3 is TGCGCCAGCAGCTCGGGACAGGGCCTGCCCTCCTACAATGAGCAGTTCTTC.

This clonotype was observed a handful of times. In DNA, the CDR3 is TGTGCCAGCAGCAACGAACCGGTGAACACTGAAGCTTTCTTT. It is translated as CASSNEPVNTEAFF. The chain carries TRBV6-1 and TRBJ1-1; D gene uncertain. CDR3 length equals 14 residues. The germline V gene has CDR1 MNHNS and CDR2 SASEGT. V shed 6 bases and J shed 0 bases, with 11 bases lying between them.

This CDR3 reads CASRKGTGDNGYTF. CDR3 sequence (DNA): TGTGCCAGCAGAAAAGGGACAGGGGATAATGGCTACACCTTC. This chain links TRBV12-3 or TRBV12-4 with TRBJ1-2; 10 bases line up with TRBD1. The CDR3 runs 14 residues. Trimming took 6 bases from V and 6 from J; bases not matched to a gene: 7.

This clonotype was detected a few times. The chain combines TRBV5-1 with TRBJ1-1; TRBD1 might be the D (5 bases). V lost 6 bases and J lost 4, with 16 bases in between. Germline CDR1 reads SGHRS; CDR2 reads YFSETQ. The CDR3 has 14 residues. CDR3 coding DNA: TGCGCCAGCAAAACCCCGGCCGGGGGCACTGAAGCTTTCTTT. Translated: CASKTPAGGTEAFF. Supplemented by reference TRBV5-1 and TRBJ1-1, the full variable domain reads KAGVTQTPRYLIKTRGQQVTLSCSPISGHRSVSWYQQTPGQGLQFLFEYFSETQRNKGNFPGRFSGRQFSNSRSEMNVSTLELGDSALYLCASKTPAGGTEAFFGQGTRLTVV.

This clonotype occurred a few times. DNA of the CDR3: TGTGCCAGCAGCGAAAGCGGGACAGGGGTTCGCACTGAAGCTTTCTTT. Its translation is CASSESGTGVRTEAFF. The V gene is TRBV25-1, the J gene TRBJ1-1, with TRBD1 matching 10 bases. Losses at the gene ends were 6 bases for V and 4 bases for J; bases not matched to a gene: 11. Germline values: CDR1 MGHDK, CDR2 SYGVNS. This CDR3 has 16 amino acids.

The gene calls are TRBV7-2 and TRBJ2-2; a weak D match, TRBD2 (6 bases). The CDR3 extends over 15 amino acids. From germline, CDR1 is SGHTA and CDR2 FQGNSA. V gave up 1 base and J gave up 7 bases, with 13 bases separating them. CDR3 residues: CASSLGRERSGELFF. CDR3 bases: TGTGCCAGCAGCTTAGGGAGGGAACGGAGCGGGGAGCTGTTTTTT.

J is TRBJ2-5 and V is TRBV28, with 7 bases that match TRBD1. V lost 7 bases to trimming and J lost 2 bases; unmatched junction nucleotides: 4. The CDR3 spans 13 residues. The germline V gene has CDR1 MDHEN and CDR2 SYDVKM. The CDR3 region has the DNA TGTGCCAGCAACGACAGGGAACAAGAGACCCAGTACTTC. It codes for CASNDREQETQYF.

J is TRBJ1-5 and V is TRBV6-1, with 8 bases fitting TRBD1. V was clipped by 7 bases and J by 4 bases; unmatched bases: 9. Germline V gene sequence: CDR1 MNHNS, CDR2 SASEGT. The CDR3 is 15 residues long. The CDR3 coding sequence is TGTGCCAGCACCGTTGACAGGGGCAGGAATCAGCCCCAGCATTTT. This codes for CASTVDRGRNQPQHF.

V is TRBV20-1 and J is TRBJ2-1; D is unclear. Deletions cut 6 bases from V and 0 bases from J, with 9 bases between. Germline CDR1 reads DFQATT; CDR2 reads SNEGSKA (reference sequence). CDR3 length equals 13 residues. The chain's CDR3 is CSAGPSSYNEQFF. In DNA, the CDR3 is TGCAGTGCAGGACCCAGCTCCTACAATGAGCAGTTCTTC.

In this sample, this clonotype turned up once. The gene calls are TRBV3-1 and TRBJ2-7; 7 positions agree with TRBD2. J gave up 2 bases and V 4 bases, and 5 bases lay outside the gene matches. From germline, CDR1 is LGHDT and CDR2 YNNKEL (reference sequence). The CDR3 spans 14 residues. CDR3 bases: TGTGCCAGCAGCCGGGCGGGAGCGCCCTACGAGCAGTACTTC. Protein product: CASSRAGAPYEQYF.

This clonotype was seen at least ten times. This sequence joins TRBV20-1 and TRBJ2-1, with TRBD1 identical over 7 bases. This CDR3 has 17 residues. In germline, CDR1 is DFQATT, CDR2 SNEGSKA (reference sequence). V lost 1 base to trimming and J lost 0 bases; unmatched junction nucleotides: 9. Written as DNA, the CDR3 is TGCAGTGCTAGAGGCCCAGGGGGTGGGAGCTCCTACAATGAGCAGTTCTTC. This translates into CSARGPGGGSSYNEQFF.

The chain couples TRBV7-3 to TRBJ2-1, with D perhaps matching TRBD2 (7 bases). This CDR3 has 16 residues. V gave up 2 bases and J gave up 6 bases, with 17 bases separating them. CDR1 and CDR2 from the germline V gene are SGHTA and FQGTGA. The CDR3 here is CASSLPRPGGPNEQFF. CDR3 nucleotide sequence: TGTGCCAGCAGCTTACCCCGTCCCGGGGGGCCCAATGAGCAGTTCTTC.

The V call is TRBV12-3 or TRBV12-4, the J call TRBJ1-4; D might be TRBD1 (6 bases). Trimming removed 6 bases at V and 7 bases at J, with 15 bases between. The CDR3 runs to 14 residues. CDR3 bases: TGTGCCAGCAGACTAGGGGGGGGGAGTGAAAAACTGTTTTTT. Its translation: CASRLGGGSEKLFF.

This chain uses TRBV28 with TRBJ1-1, with TRBD1 as a possible D gene (5 bases). The V gene lost 3 bases and the J gene lost 0 bases, with 17 bases spanning the gap. This CDR3 is 17 amino acids long. The germline gives CDR1 MDHEN, CDR2 SYDVKM. CDR3 bases: TGTGCCAGCAGTTTGATGCTGGGTGGGGGGGTGAACACTGAAGCTTTCTTT. This encodes CASSLMLGGGVNTEAFF. The variable domain in full, with the rest retrieved from reference TRBV28 and TRBJ1-1, is DVKVTQSSRYLVKRTGEKVFLECVQDMDHENMFWYRQDPGLGLRLIYFSYDVKMKEKGDIPEGYSVSREKKERFSLILESASTNQTSMYLCASSLMLGGGVNTEAFFGQGTRLTVV.

The sample holds a few counts of this clonotype. The rearrangement joins TRBV6-5 to TRBJ1-1; 7 positions match TRBD1. Germline V lookup: CDR1 MNHEY, CDR2 SVGAGI. Trimming cost V 4 bases and J 10 bases; bases outside gene matches: 15. The CDR3 sequence is 15 residues long. This chain's CDR3 is CASSFGQVALVGAFF. In DNA form, the CDR3 reads TGTGCCAGCAGTTTTGGACAGGTGGCCTTGGTAGGAGCTTTCTTT.

This clonotype came up a few times. The chain is built from TRBV11-2 and TRBJ2-2; D unresolved. This CDR3 has 15 amino acids. Germline V gene data show CDR1 as SGHAT and CDR2 as FQNNGV. Deletions cut 2 bases from V and 6 bases from J, with 13 bases between. The CDR3 here is CASSLLLVSAGELFF. CDR3 sequence (DNA): TGTGCCAGCAGCTTATTGCTCGTGTCGGCCGGGGAGCTGTTTTTT.

The V call is TRBV5-1, the J call TRBJ2-7; TRBD1 matches at 9 bases. V shed 9 bases and J 2 bases; nucleotides not matched to a gene: 9. This CDR3 is built from 14 residues. Germline CDR1 SGHRS, CDR2 YFSETQ. The CDR3, as DNA: TGCGCCACCCGTACCGGGACAGGGACCTACGAGCAGTACTTC. Amino acids: CATRTGTGTYEQYF.

This clonotype turned up a few times. This sequence joins TRBV5-1 and TRBJ1-1, with a tentative D call TRBD1 (5 bases). The CDR3 spans 14 residues. Germline V gene data show CDR1 as SGHRS and CDR2 as YFSETQ. V dropped 0 bases and J dropped 5 bases, with 11 bases sitting between them. In DNA form, the CDR3 reads TGCGCCAGCAGCTTGGCGGGGGATGCAACTGAAGCTTTCTTT. Its protein product is CASSLAGDATEAFF.

This clonotype was detected a few times. The V gene is TRBV12-3 or TRBV12-4, the J gene TRBJ1-2; D remains unclear. CDR3 length: 13 residues. V was shortened by 4 bases and J by 2 bases, with 8 bases between the two germline ends. CDR3 nucleotide sequence: TGTGCCAGCAGTTCCACATACAACTATGGCTACACCTTC. Translating it yields CASSSTYNYGYTF.

The chain employs TRBV27 and TRBJ2-7; a possible D gene is TRBD1 (6 bases). CDR3 size: 13 residues. The germline V gene encodes CDR1 MNHEY and CDR2 SMNVEV (reference sequence). V was trimmed by 6 bases and J by 4 bases, leaving 13 bases between them. The CDR3 region is CASRPRGSYEQYF. The CDR3 coding sequence is TGTGCCAGCAGGCCCAGGGGTTCTTACGAGCAGTACTTC.